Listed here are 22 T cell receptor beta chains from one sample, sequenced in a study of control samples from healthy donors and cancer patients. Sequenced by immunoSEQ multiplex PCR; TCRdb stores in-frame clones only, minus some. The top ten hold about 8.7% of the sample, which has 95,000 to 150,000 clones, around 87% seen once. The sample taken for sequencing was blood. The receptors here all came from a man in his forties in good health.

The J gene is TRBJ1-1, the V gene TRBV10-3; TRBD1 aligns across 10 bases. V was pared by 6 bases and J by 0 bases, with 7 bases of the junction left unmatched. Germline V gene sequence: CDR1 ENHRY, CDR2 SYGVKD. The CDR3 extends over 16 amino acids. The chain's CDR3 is CAIRAGDRGMNTEAFF. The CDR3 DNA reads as TGTGCCATCAGGGCCGGGGACAGGGGAATGAACACTGAAGCTTTCTTT.

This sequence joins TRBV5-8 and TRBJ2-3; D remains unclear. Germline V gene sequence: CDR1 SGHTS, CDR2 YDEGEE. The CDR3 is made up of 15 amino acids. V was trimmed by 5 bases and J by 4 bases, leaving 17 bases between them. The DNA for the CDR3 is TGTGCCAGCAGTGGTCGGATCGTCCGCGCAGATACGCAGTATTTT. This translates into CASSGRIVRADTQYF. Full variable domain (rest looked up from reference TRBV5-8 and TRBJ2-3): EAGVTQSPTHLIKTRGQQATLRCSPISGHTSVYWYQQALGLGLQFLLWYDEGEERNRGNFPPRFSGRQFPNYSSELNVNALELEDSALYLCASSGRIVRADTQYFGPGTRLTVL.

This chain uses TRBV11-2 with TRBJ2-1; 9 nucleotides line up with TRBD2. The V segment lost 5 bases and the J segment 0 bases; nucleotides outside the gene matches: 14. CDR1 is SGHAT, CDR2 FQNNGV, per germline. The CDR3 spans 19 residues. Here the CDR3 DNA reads TGTGCCAGCAGCCCAGAGGTGGGCCTAGCGGGGTACTCCTACAATGAGCAGTTCTTC. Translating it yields CASSPEVGLAGYSYNEQFF.

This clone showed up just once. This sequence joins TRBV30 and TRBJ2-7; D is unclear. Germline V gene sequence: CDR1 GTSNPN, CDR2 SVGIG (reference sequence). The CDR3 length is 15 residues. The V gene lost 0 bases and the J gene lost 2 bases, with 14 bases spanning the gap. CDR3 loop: CAWSVVSGPPYEQYF. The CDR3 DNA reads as TGTGCCTGGAGTGTCGTGTCCGGACCCCCCTACGAGCAGTACTTC.

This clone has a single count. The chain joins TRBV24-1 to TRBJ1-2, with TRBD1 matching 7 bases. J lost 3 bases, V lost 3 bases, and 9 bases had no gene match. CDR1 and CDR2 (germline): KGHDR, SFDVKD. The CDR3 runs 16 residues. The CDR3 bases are TGTGCCACCAGTGATAAGGGACAGAATAATGACTATGGCTACACCTTC. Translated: CATSDKGQNNDYGYTF.

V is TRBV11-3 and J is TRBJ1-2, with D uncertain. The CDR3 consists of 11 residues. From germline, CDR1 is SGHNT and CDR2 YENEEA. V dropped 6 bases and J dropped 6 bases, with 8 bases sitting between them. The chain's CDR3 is CASRYQDGYTF. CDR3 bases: TGTGCCAGCAGATACCAGGATGGCTACACCTTC.

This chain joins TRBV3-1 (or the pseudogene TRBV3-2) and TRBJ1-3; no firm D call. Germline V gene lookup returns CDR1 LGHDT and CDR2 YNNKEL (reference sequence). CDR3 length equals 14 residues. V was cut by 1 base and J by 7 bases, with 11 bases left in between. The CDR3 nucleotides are TGTGCCAGCAGCCAAGGTTCGCCTTCCAACACCATATATTTT. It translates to CASSQGSPSNTIYF.

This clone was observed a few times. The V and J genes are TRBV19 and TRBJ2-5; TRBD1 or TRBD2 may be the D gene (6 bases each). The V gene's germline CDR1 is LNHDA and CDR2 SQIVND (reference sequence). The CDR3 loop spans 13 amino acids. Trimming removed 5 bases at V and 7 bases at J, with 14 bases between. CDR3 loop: CASSGGVRGTQYF. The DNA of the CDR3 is TGTGCCAGTAGTGGAGGGGTCAGGGGGACCCAGTACTTC.

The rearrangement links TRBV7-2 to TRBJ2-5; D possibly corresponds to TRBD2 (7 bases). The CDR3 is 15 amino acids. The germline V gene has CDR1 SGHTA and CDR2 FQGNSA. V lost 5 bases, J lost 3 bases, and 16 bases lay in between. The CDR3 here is CASSITGTTKETQYF. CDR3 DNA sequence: TGTGCCAGCAGCATTACAGGGACTACCAAAGAGACCCAGTACTTC.

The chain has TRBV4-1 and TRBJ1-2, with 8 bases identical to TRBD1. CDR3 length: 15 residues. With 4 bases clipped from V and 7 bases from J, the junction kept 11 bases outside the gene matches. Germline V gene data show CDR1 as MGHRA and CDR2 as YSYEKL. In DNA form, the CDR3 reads TGCGCCAGCAGCCGACCTGACAGGGGTCTTGGTGGCTACACCTTC. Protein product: CASSRPDRGLGGYTF.

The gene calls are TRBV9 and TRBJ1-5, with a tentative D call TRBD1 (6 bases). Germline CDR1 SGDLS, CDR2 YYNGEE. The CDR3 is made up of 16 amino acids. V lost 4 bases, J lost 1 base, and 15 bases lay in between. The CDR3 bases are TGTGCCAGCAGCCGAGGGGGGGCAAGGAGCAATCAGCCCCAGCATTTT. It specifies CASSRGGARSNQPQHF. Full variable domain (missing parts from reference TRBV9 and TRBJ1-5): DSGVTQTPKHLITATGQRVTLRCSPRSGDLSVYWYQQSLDQGLQFLIQYYNGEERAKGNILERFSAQQFPDLHSELNLSSLELGDSALYFCASSRGGARSNQPQHFGDGTRLSIL.

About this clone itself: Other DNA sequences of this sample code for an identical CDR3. The chain's CDR3 is CASSTTGGTEAFF. Written as DNA, the CDR3 is TGTGCCAGTAGCACAACAGGGGGCACTGAAGCTTTCTTT. The chain couples TRBV19 to TRBJ1-1; 8 bases match TRBD1. The germline V gene encodes CDR1 LNHDA and CDR2 SQIVND (reference sequence). CDR3 length: 13 residues. With V trimmed by 6 bases and J by 4 bases, 4 bases remained unmatched.

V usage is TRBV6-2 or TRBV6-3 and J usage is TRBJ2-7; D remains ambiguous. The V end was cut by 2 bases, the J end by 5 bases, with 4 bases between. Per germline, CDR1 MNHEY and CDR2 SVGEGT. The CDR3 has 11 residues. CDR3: CASSYTHEQYF. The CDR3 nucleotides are TGTGCCAGCAGTTACACACACGAGCAGTACTTC.

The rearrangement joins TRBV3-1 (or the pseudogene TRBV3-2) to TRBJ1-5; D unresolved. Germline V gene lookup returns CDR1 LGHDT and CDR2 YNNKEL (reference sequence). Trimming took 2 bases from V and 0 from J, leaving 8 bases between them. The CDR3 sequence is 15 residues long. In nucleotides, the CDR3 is TGTGCCAGCAGCCAACTGTACGGTAGCAATCAGCCCCAGCATTTT. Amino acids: CASSQLYGSNQPQHF.

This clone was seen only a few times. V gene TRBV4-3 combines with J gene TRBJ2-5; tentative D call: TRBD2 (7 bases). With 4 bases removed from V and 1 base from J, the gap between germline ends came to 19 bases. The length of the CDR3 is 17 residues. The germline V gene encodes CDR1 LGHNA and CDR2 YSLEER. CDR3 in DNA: TGCGCCAGCAGCCCCACCGGGCGCGGGGGCGTCCAAGAGACCCAGTACTTC. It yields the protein CASSPTGRGGVQETQYF.

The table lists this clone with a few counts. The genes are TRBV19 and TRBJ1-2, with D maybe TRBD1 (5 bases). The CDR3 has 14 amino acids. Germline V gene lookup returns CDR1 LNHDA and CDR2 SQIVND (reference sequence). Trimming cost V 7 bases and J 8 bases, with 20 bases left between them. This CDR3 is CASTPFGATMGYTF. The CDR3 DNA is TGTGCCAGTACCCCATTTGGGGCAACTATGGGCTACACCTTC.

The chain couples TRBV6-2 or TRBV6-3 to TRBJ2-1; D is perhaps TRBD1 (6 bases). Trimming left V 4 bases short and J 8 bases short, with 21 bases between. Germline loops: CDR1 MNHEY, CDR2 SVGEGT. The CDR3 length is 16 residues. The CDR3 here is CASSSFPDSFVDEQFF. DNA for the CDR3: TGTGCCAGCAGTTCTTTTCCGGACAGTTTTGTCGATGAGCAGTTCTTC.

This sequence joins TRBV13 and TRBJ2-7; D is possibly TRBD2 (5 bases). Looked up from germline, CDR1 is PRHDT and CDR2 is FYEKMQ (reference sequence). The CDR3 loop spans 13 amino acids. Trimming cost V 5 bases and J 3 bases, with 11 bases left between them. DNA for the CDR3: TGTGCCAGCAGCCTGGGGAGAAGCTACGAGCAGTACTTC. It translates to CASSLGRSYEQYF. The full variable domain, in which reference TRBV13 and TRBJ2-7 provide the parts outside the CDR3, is AAGVIQSPRHLIKEKRETATLKCYPIPRHDTVYWYQQGPGQDPQFLISFYEKMQSDKGSIPDRFSAQQFSDYHSELNMSSLELGDSALYFCASSLGRSYEQYFGPGTRLTVT.

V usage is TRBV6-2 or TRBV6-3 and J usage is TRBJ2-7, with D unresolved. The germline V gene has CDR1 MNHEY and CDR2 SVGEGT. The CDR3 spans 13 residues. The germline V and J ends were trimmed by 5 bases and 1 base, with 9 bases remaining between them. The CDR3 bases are TGTGCCAGCAGTAGAGCAGTGTCCTACGAGCAGTACTTC. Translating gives CASSRAVSYEQYF.

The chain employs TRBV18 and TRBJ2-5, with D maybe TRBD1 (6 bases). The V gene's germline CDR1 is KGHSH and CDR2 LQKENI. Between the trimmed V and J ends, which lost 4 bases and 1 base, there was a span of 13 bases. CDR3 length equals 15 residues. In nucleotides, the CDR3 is TGTGCCAGCTCACGACAAACAGGGCCCCAAGAGACCCAGTACTTC. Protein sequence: CASSRQTGPQETQYF. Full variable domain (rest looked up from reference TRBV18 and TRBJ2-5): NAGVMQNPRHLVRRRGQEARLRCSPMKGHSHVYWYRQLPEEGLKFMVYLQKENIIDESGMPKERFSAEFPKEGPSILRIQQVVRGDSAAYFCASSRQTGPQETQYFGPGTRLLVL.

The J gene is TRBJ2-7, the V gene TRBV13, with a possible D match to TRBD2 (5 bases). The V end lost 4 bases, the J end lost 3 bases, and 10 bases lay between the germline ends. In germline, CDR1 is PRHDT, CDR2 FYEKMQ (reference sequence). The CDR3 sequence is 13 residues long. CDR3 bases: TGTGCCAGCAGCTCGGACTGGATCTACGAGCAGTACTTC. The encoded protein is CASSSDWIYEQYF. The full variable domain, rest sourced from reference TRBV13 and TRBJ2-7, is AAGVIQSPRHLIKEKRETATLKCYPIPRHDTVYWYQQGPGQDPQFLISFYEKMQSDKGSIPDRFSAQQFSDYHSELNMSSLELGDSALYFCASSSDWIYEQYFGPGTRLTVT.

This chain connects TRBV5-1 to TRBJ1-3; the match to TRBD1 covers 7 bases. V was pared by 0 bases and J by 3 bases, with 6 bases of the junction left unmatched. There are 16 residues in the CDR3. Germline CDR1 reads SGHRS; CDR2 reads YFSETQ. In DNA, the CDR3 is TGCGCCAGCAGCTTGGGACGATACAGGGGTGGAAACACCATATATTTT. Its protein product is CASSLGRYRGGNTIYF. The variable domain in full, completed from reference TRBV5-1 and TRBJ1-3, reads KAGVTQTPRYLIKTRGQQVTLSCSPISGHRSVSWYQQTPGQGLQFLFEYFSETQRNKGNFPGRFSGRQFSNSRSEMNVSTLELGDSALYLCASSLGRYRGGNTIYFGEGSWLTVV.